This TCR beta chain is drawn from a study of blood T cell repertoires in COVID-19. Germline V gives CDR1 SGHRS, CDR2 YFSETQ. The V and J ends lost 4 bases and 4 bases respectively, with 11 bases between them. The CDR3 length is 14 residues. Authors' methods: Researchers report that nucleated cell counts were estimated from reference gene primer amplification. Assay used: immunoSEQ multiplex PCR; TCRdb lists only in-frame clones, some missing. D and trimming were read from the DNA, whereas the V and J calls and clone size are those reported in that table. The data contain tens of thousands of clones, approximately 92% of them seen just once; the ten biggest clones take up roughly 5%.

This clonotype was obtained from a woman between 45 and 65 years old with active COVID-19. The sequencing input was peripheral blood. The chain has TRBV5-1 and TRBJ2-2; D possibly corresponds to TRBD1 (6 bases). CDR3 bases: TGCGCCAGCAGCCAGCAGGGGCGCACCGGGGAGCTGTTTTTT. Its protein is CASSQQGRTGELFF.